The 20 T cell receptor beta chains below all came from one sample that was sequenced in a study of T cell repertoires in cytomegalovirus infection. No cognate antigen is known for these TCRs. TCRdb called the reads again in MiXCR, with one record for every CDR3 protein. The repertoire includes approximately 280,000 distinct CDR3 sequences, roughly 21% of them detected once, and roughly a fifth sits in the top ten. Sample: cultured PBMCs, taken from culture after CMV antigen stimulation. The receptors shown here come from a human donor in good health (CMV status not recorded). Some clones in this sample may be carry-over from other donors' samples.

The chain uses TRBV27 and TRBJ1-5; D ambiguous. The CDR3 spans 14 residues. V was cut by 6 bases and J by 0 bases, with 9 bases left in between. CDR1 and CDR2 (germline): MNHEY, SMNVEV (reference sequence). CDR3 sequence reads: CASRDPGSNQPQHF. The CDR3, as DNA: TGTGCCAGCAGGGACCCGGGTAGCAATCAGCCCCAGCATTTT.

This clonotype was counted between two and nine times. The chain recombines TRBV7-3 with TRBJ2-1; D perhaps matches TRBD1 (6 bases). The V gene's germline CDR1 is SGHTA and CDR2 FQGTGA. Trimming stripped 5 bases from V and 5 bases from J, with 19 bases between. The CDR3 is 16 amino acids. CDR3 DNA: TGTGCCAGCAGCAAAAGCGTCAGGGGCGTTGACAATGAGCAGTTCTTC. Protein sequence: CASSKSVRGVDNEQFF.

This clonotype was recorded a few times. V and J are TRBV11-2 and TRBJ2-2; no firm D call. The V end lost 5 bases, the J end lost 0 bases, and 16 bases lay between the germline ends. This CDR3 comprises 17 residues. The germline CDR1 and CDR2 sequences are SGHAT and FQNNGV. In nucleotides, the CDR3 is TGTGCCAGCAGCCCCAGTTTAGAACGGTCGAACACCGGGGAGCTGTTTTTT. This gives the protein CASSPSLERSNTGELFF.

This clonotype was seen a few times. The CDR3 spells CASTEGTRSLEQYF. In nucleotides, the CDR3 is TGTGCCAGCACAGAGGGGACTAGATCCCTGGAGCAGTACTTC. This chain connects TRBV2 to TRBJ2-7, with 8 bases identical to TRBD2. The CDR3 is 14 amino acids. J was trimmed by 7 bases and V by 7 bases; bases with no gene match: 12. CDR1 is SNHLY, CDR2 FYNNEI, per germline. The full variable domain, its missing parts supplied by reference TRBV2 and TRBJ2-7, is EPEVTQTPSHQVTQMGQEVILRCVPISNHLYFYWYRQILGQKVEFLVSFYNNEISEKSEIFDDQFSVERPDGSNFTLKIRSTKLEDSAMYFCASTEGTRSLEQYFGPGTRLTVT.

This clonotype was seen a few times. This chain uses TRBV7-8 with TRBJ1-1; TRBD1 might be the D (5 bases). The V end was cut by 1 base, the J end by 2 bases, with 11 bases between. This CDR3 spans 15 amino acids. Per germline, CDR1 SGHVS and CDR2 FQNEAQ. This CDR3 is CASSLDGGRNTEAFF. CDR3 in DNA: TGTGCCAGCAGCTTAGATGGGGGTCGCAACACTGAAGCTTTCTTT.

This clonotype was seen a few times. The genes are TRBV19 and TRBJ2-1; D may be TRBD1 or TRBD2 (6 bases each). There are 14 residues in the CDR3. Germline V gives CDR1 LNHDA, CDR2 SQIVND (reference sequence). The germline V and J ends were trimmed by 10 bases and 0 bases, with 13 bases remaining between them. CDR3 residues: CATRRGSSYNEQFF. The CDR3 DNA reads TGTGCCACCCGGAGGGGGAGCTCCTACAATGAGCAGTTCTTC.

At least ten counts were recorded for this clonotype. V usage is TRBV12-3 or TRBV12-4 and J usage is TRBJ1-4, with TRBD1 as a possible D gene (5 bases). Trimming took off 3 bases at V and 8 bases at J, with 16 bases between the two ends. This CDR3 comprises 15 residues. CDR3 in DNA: TGTGCCAGCAGTTTCGGTGAGGACAAGGAAGAAAAACTGTTTTTT. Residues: CASSFGEDKEEKLFF.

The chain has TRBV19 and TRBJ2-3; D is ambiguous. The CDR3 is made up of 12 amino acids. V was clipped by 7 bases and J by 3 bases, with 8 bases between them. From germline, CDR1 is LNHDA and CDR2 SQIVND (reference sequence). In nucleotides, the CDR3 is TGTGCCAGTAAGAACCGAACAGATACGCAGTATTTT. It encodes CASKNRTDTQYF.

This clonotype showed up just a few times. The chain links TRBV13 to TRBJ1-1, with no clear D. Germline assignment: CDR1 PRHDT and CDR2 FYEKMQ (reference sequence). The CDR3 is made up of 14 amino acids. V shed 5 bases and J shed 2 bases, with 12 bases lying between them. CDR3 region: CASSLLGKNTEAFF. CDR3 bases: TGTGCCAGCAGCCTGTTGGGGAAAAACACTGAAGCTTTCTTT. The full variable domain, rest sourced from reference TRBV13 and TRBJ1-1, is AAGVIQSPRHLIKEKRETATLKCYPIPRHDTVYWYQQGPGQDPQFLISFYEKMQSDKGSIPDRFSAQQFSDYHSELNMSSLELGDSALYFCASSLLGKNTEAFFGQGTRLTVV.

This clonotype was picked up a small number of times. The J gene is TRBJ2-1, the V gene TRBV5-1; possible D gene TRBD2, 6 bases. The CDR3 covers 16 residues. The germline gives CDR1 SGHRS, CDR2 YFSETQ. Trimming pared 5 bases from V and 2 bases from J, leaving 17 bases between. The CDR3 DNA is TGCGCCAGCAGAAGAACTAGCTCCCTTCCCTACAATGAGCAGTTCTTC. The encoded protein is CASRRTSSLPYNEQFF.

The CDR3 sequence is CATSRDESSYNEQFF. The CDR3 DNA reads as TGTGCCACCAGCAGAGATGAGAGCTCCTACAATGAGCAGTTCTTC. The chain joins TRBV15 to TRBJ2-1; D remains unclear. Deletions cut 0 bases from V and 0 bases from J, with 6 bases between. Per the germline V gene, CDR1 is LNHNV and CDR2 is YYDKDF (reference sequence). This CDR3 region has 15 residues.

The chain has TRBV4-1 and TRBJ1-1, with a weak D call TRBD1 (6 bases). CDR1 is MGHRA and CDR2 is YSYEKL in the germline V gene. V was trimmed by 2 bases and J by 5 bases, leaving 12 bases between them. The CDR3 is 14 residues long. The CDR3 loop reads CASSQPGARTEAFF. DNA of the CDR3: TGCGCCAGCAGCCAACCGGGGGCGAGGACTGAAGCTTTCTTT.

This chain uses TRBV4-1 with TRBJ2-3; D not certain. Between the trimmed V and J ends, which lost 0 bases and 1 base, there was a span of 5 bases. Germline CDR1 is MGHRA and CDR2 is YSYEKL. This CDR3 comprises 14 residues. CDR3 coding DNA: TGCGCCAGCAGCCAAGATACAGGCACAGATACGCAGTATTTT. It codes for CASSQDTGTDTQYF.

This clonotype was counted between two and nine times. Here the CDR3 reads CASSFPGLAFQYF. CDR3 DNA sequence: TGTGCCAGCAGCTTCCCGGGACTAGCGTTCCAGTACTTC. This chain uses TRBV7-6 with TRBJ2-7; 10 bases fit TRBD2. Germline V gene sequence: CDR1 SGHVS, CDR2 FNYEAQ. The CDR3 length is 13 residues. V shed 3 bases and J 10 bases; nucleotides not matched to a gene: 6.

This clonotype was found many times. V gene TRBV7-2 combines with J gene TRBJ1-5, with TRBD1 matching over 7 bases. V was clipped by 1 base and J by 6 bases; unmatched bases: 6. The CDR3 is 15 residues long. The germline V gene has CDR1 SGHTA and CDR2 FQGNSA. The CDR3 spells CASSLGTGMGQPQHF. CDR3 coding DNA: TGTGCCAGCAGCTTAGGGACAGGTATGGGTCAGCCCCAGCATTTT.

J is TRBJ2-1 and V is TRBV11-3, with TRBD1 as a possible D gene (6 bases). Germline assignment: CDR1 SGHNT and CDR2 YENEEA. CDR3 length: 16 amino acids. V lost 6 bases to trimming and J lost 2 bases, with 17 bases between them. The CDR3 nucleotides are TGTGCCAGCAGAGGGGTGGGGGCTTCCCCCTACAATGAGCAGTTCTTC. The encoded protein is CASRGVGASPYNEQFF.

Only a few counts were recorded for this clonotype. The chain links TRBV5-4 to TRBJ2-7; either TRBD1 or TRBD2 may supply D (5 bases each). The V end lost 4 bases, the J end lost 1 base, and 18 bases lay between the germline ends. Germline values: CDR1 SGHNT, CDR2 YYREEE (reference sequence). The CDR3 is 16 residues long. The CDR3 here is CASSPEVGRQSYEQYF. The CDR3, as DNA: TGTGCCAGCAGCCCGGAGGTGGGACGGCAGTCCTACGAGCAGTACTTC.

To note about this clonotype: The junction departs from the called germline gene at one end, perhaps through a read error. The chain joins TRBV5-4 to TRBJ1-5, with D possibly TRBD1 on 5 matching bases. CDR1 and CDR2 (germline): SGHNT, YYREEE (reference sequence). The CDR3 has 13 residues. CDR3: CASRLAGNQPQHF. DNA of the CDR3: TGTGCCAGCCGCTTGGCAGGGAACCAGCCCCAGCATTTT.

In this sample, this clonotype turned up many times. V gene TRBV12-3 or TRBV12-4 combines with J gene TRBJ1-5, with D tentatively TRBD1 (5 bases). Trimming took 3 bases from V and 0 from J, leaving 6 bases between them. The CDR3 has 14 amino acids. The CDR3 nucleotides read TGTGCCAGCAGTTTTGGACATAGCAATCAGCCCCAGCATTTT. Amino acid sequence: CASSFGHSNQPQHF.

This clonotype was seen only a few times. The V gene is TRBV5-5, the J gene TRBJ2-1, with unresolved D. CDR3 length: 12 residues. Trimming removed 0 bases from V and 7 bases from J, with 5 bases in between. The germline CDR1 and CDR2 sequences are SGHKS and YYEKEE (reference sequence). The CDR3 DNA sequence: TGTGCCAGCAGCTTGGTCCAAAATGAGCAGTTCTTC. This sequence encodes CASSLVQNEQFF.